This TCR beta chain was captured in a study of shared clonotypes between healthy human individuals. Study at large: Three plates were used per donor for CD4 naive, three for CD4 memory, two for CD8 naive and one for CD8 memory. Regarding the study as a whole: Only a few donors were included, so the genetic and exposure-history diversity represented was limited. Deeper or shallower sequencing was expected to change how clonotypes are shared among donors.

A note on this clone: The target antigen is unknown.

Using immunoSEQ multiplex PCR, the repertoire was profiled, and TCRdb retains in-frame clones only, with some absent. This sample has about 530,000 clones; approximately 95% occur once, and the top ten carry about 0.054%. The sequenced sample consisted of naive CD4+ T cells sorted from blood. As for subset: CD45RA+ positively selected. This clonotype was obtained from a woman aged 25-40 years in good health.

The CDR3 bases are TGTGCGCGGGGGACCCAGGGTGGCTACACCTTC. It translates to CARGTQGGYTF. This chain links TRBV2 with TRBJ1-2, with D tentatively TRBD1 (5 bases). Germline CDR1 SNHLY, CDR2 FYNNEI. The CDR3 is 11 amino acids.